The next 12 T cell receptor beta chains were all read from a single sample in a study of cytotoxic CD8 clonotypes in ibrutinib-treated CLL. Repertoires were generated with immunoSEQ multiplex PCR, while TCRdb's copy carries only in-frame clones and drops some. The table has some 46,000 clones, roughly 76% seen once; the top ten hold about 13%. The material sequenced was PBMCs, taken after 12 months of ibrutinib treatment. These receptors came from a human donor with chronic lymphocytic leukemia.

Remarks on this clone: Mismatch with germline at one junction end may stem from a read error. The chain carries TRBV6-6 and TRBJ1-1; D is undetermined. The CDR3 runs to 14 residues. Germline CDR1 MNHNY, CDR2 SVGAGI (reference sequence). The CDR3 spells CASTYGHKDTEAFF. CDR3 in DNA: TGTGCCAGCACTTACGGGCATAAAGACACTGAAGCTTTCTTT.

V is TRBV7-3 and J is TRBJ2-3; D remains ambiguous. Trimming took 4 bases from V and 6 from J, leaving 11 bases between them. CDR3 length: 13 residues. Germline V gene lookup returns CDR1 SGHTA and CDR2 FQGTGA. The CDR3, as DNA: TGTGCCAGCAGCTACGGACGTCCGGATACGCAGTATTTT. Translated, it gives CASSYGRPDTQYF.

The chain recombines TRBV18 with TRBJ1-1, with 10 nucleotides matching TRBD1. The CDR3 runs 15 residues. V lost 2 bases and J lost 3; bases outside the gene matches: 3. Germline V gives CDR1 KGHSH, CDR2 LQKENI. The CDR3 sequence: CASSPKDRGDTEAFF. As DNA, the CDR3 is TGTGCCAGCTCACCAAAGGACAGGGGGGACACTGAAGCTTTCTTT. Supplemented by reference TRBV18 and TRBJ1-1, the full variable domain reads NAGVMQNPRHLVRRRGQEARLRCSPMKGHSHVYWYRQLPEEGLKFMVYLQKENIIDESGMPKERFSAEFPKEGPSILRIQQVVRGDSAAYFCASSPKDRGDTEAFFGQGTRLTVV.

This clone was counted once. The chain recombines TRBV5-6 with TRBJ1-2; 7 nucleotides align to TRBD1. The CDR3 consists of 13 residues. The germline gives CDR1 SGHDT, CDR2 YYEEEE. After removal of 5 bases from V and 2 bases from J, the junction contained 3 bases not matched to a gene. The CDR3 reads CASSGQANYGYTF. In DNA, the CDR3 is TGTGCCAGCAGTGGACAGGCCAACTATGGCTACACCTTC.

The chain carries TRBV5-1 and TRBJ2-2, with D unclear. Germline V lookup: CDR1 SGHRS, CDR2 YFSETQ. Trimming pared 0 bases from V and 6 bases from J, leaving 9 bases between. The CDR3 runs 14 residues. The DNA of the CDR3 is TGCGCCAGCAGCTTGGCACTGGATTCCGGGGAGCTGTTTTTT. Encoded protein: CASSLALDSGELFF. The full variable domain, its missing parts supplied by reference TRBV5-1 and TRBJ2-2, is KAGVTQTPRYLIKTRGQQVTLSCSPISGHRSVSWYQQTPGQGLQFLFEYFSETQRNKGNFPGRFSGRQFSNSRSEMNVSTLELGDSALYLCASSLALDSGELFFGEGSRLTVL.

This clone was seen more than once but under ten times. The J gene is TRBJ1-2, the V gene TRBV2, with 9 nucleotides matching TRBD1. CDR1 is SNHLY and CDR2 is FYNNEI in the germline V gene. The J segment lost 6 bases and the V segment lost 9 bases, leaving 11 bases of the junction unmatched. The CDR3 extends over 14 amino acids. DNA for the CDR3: TGTGCCAGGGGAACAGGGGGCAGTGAGGATGGCTACACCTTC. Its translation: CARGTGGSEDGYTF.

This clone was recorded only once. In DNA, the CDR3 is TGTGCCAGCAAATCCGGAGTGCGACTGGAAGAAGCTTTCTTT. As protein: CASKSGVRLEEAFF. J is TRBJ1-1 and V is TRBV6-5; the D is unclear. Germline V gene lookup returns CDR1 MNHEY and CDR2 SVGAGI. The V gene lost 7 bases and the J gene lost 8 bases, with 20 bases spanning the gap. The CDR3 is 14 amino acids.

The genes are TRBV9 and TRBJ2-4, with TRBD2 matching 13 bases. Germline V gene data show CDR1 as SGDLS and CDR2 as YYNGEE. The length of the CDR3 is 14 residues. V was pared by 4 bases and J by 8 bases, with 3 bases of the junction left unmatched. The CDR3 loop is CASSSGTSGDIQYF. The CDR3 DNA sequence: TGTGCCAGCAGCTCCGGGACTAGCGGGGACATTCAGTACTTC.

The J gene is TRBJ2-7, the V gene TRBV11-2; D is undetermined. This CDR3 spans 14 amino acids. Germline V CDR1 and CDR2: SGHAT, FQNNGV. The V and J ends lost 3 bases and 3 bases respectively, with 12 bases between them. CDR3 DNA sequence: TGTGCCAGCAGCTTCGCCCGCTCCCTCTACGAGCAGTACTTC. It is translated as CASSFARSLYEQYF.

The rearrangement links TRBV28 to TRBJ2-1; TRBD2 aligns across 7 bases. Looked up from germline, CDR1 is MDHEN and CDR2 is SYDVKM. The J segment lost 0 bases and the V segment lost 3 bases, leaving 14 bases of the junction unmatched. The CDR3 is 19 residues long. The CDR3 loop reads CASSLPLAEPGNSYNEQFF. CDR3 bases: TGTGCCAGCAGTTTGCCCCTAGCGGAACCGGGAAACTCCTACAATGAGCAGTTCTTC.

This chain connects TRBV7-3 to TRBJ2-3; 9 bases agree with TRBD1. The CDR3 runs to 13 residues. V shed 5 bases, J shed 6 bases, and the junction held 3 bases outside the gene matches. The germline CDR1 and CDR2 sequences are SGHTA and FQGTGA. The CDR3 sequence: CASSRGTGDTQYF. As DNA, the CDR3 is TGTGCCAGCAGCCGGGGGACAGGGGATACGCAGTATTTT.

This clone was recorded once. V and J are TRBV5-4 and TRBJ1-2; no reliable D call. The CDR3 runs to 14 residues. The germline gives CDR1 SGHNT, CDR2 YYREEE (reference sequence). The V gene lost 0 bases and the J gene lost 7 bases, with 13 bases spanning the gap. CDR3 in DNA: TGTGCCAGCAGCTTGGCCGCTGTTCTAGGTGGCTACACCTTC. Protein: CASSLAAVLGGYTF.